This is a list of T cell receptor beta chains from one sample in a study of cytomegalovirus exposure and HLA in healthy donors. The method was immunoSEQ multiplex PCR; TCRdb's version includes in-frame clones alone and lacks a portion of them. The sample lists 20,000 to 25,000 clones, 95% to 97% occurring once. Specimen: PBMCs. These receptors all stem from a man aged 30-40 years in good health and CMV-seropositive. Each CDR3 is given with its conserved first and last residue. The D gene is left open where the match is weak. Not every row has a clone size; where given, it reads once, few, many or a size class.

CASSRGQGTGIQYF TGCGCCAGCAGCAGGGGACAGGGGACGGGCATTCAGTACTTC TRBV5-1 TRBD1 TRBJ2-4 NA
CASSFRGGGELFF TGTGCCAGCAGTTTCCGAGGGGGCGGGGAGCTGTTTTTT TRBV27 NA TRBJ2-2 NA
CSVSSTGAGNTIYF TGCAGCGTTAGCTCAACAGGGGCCGGAAACACCATATATTTT TRBV29-1 TRBD1 TRBJ1-3 NA
CATTGMGEQYF TGTGCCACCACAGGGATGGGTGAGCAGTACTTC TRBV15 NA TRBJ2-7 NA
CASSPMLAGGYQETQYF TGTGCCAGCAGCCCCATGCTAGCGGGAGGATATCAAGAGACCCAGTACTTC TRBV5-4 TRBD2 TRBJ2-5 NA
CASSTAGDTPYEQYF TGTGCCAGCAGCACCGCAGGGGATACCCCCTACGAGCAGTACTTC TRBV7-3 NA TRBJ2-7 NA
CAWRPRREGLGEQYF TGTGCCTGGAGGCCTCGGCGGGAGGGCCTCGGCGAGCAGTACTTC TRBV30 TRBD2 TRBJ2-7 once
CATSRDRGSGELFF TGTGCCACCAGCAGAGATCGCGGGTCCGGGGAGCTGTTTTTT TRBV15 NA TRBJ2-2 NA
CSVGGSPPSYGYTF TGCAGCGTTGGAGGCAGCCCTCCTAGTTATGGCTACACCTTC TRBV29-1 NA TRBJ1-2 NA
CASSPLPLAARPNEQFF TGTGCCAGCTCACCACTCCCGCTAGCGGCCCGGCCGAATGAGCAGTTCTTC TRBV18 TRBD2 TRBJ2-1 NA
CSVTWGRTEAFF TGCAGCGTGACCTGGGGGCGGACTGAAGCTTTCTTT TRBV29-1 NA TRBJ1-1 NA
CASSQGFTSGGSYEQYF TGCGCCAGCAGCCAAGGATTCACTAGCGGAGGTTCCTACGAGCAGTACTTC TRBV4-3 TRBD2 TRBJ2-7 NA
CASSSYLGRVRVKQYF TGCGCCAGCAGCTCGTACCTGGGCAGAGTCAGAGTAAAGCAGTACTTC TRBV4-1 NA TRBJ2-7 NA
CASSQDQFSGANVLTF TGTGCCAGCAGCCAAGATCAGTTCTCTGGGGCCAACGTCCTGACTTTC TRBV4-2 NA TRBJ2-6 NA
CASSVFDRGNTGELFF TGTGCCAGCAGCGTTTTCGACAGGGGAAACACCGGGGAGCTGTTTTTT TRBV9 TRBD1 TRBJ2-2 NA
CAISFGTGGFTDTQYF TGTGCCATCAGCTTTGGGACAGGGGGGTTCACAGATACGCAGTATTTT TRBV10-3 TRBD1 TRBJ2-3 NA
CAWSVGGRSTEAFF TGTGCCTGGAGTGTCGGGGGTCGGAGCACTGAAGCTTTCTTT TRBV30 NA TRBJ1-1 NA
CASSLDRLALGDEQFF TGTGCCAGCAGCTTAGATCGCCTAGCCCTTGGGGATGAGCAGTTCTTC TRBV13 NA TRBJ2-1 NA
CASTSSGRGHEQFF TGTGCCAGCACCTCAAGCGGGAGGGGCCATGAGCAGTTCTTC TRBV6-6 TRBD2 TRBJ2-1 NA
CASSPALAGLTYEQYF TGTGCCAGCAGCCCTGCGCTTGCGGGACTAACCTACGAGCAGTACTTC TRBV7-9 TRBD2 TRBJ2-7 NA
CASSFRAASTDTQYF TGCGCCAGCAGCTTCAGGGCTGCTAGCACAGATACGCAGTATTTT TRBV5-1 NA TRBJ2-3 NA
CASSSLAGAEETQYF TGTGCCAGCAGCTCCCTAGCGGGAGCAGAAGAGACCCAGTACTTC TRBV5-4 TRBD2 TRBJ2-5 once
CASSQDLQSRDSRGYEQYF TGCGCCAGCAGCCAAGATCTTCAATCAAGGGACTCCAGAGGGTACGAGCAGTACTTC TRBV4-3 NA TRBJ2-7 NA
CASRQLAGKLTGELFF TGCGCCAGCAGACAACTAGCGGGGAAGTTAACCGGGGAGCTGTTTTTT TRBV10-2 TRBD2 TRBJ2-2 NA
CASLGRGQGIYEQYF TGTGCCAGCCTTGGGCGTGGACAGGGGATCTACGAGCAGTACTTC TRBV13 TRBD1 TRBJ2-7 NA
CASSLGDRTSGNTIYF TGTGCCAGCAGCTTAGGGGACAGAACCTCTGGAAACACCATATATTTT TRBV7-9 TRBD1 TRBJ1-3 NA
CASSGISGRATGELFF TGTGCCAGCAGTGGGATTAGCGGGAGGGCCACCGGGGAGCTGTTTTTT TRBV27 TRBD2 TRBJ2-2 once
CASSVEGTGIGYTF TGTGCCAGCAGTGTCGAGGGGACAGGGATTGGCTACACCTTC TRBV27 TRBD1 TRBJ1-2 NA
CATSPTGFNQPQHF TGTGCCACCAGTCCGACAGGATTCAATCAGCCCCAGCATTTT TRBV15 NA TRBJ1-5 NA
CASSYSGQGAAGYTF TGTGCCAGCAGTTACTCAGGACAGGGGGCGGCCGGCTACACCTTC TRBV6-5 TRBD1 TRBJ1-2 NA
CASSVSSGSTDTQYF TGTGCCAGCAGCGTCTCTAGCGGGAGCACAGATACGCAGTATTTT TRBV9 TRBD2 TRBJ2-3 NA
CASTGGDRDAEAFF TGTGCCAGCACCGGAGGGGACAGGGACGCTGAAGCTTTCTTT TRBV9 TRBD1 TRBJ1-1 NA
CAWTTRTGGTNSYEQYF TGTGCCTGGACTACTAGGACGGGCGGAACTAACTCCTACGAGCAGTACTTC TRBV30 NA TRBJ2-7 NA
CASSIVWTDYGYTF TGTGCCAGTAGTATAGTCTGGACAGATTATGGCTACACCTTC TRBV19 NA TRBJ1-2 NA
CASSLSGQPSTYEQYF TGTGCCAGCAGCCTCTCGGGACAGCCTTCCACCTACGAGCAGTACTTC TRBV14 TRBD1 TRBJ2-7 NA
CASSQPTDRKNIQYF TGCGCCAGCAGCCAACCAACGGACAGAAAAAACATTCAGTACTTC TRBV4-1 NA TRBJ2-4 NA
CASSLQSLAAPKSYEQYF TGTGCCAGCAGCTTGCAGTCGCTGGCGGCTCCCAAATCCTACGAGCAGTACTTC TRBV5-6 NA TRBJ2-7 NA
CASSVGVGGRETQYF TGTGCCAGCAGCGTAGGAGTCGGGGGTCGGGAGACCCAGTACTTC TRBV9 NA TRBJ2-5 NA
CASGLGLWGGGTGELFF TGTGCTAGTGGTTTGGGGCTCTGGGGGGGAGGAACCGGGGAGCTGTTTTTT TRBV12-5 TRBD2 TRBJ2-2 NA
CASSSRSSGAKNIQYF TGTGCCAGCAGCTCCCGGAGTAGCGGGGCCAAAAACATTCAGTACTTC TRBV7-2 TRBD2 TRBJ2-4 NA
CAISRRQGPEEQYF TGTGCCATCAGTCGCCGACAGGGTCCTGAGGAGCAGTACTTC TRBV10-3 TRBD1 TRBJ2-7 NA
CASSSTEGLAELNEQFF TGCGCCAGCAGCTCCACCGAAGGTCTAGCGGAACTTAATGAGCAGTTCTTC TRBV5-1 TRBD2 TRBJ2-1 NA
CAWSARQGGYGYTF TGTGCCTGGAGTGCTAGACAGGGGGGGTATGGCTACACCTTC TRBV30 TRBD1 TRBJ1-2 NA
CASSLEVRDRHIEAFF TGCGCCAGCAGCCTGGAGGTCCGGGACAGGCACATTGAAGCTTTCTTT TRBV5-1 TRBD1 TRBJ1-1 NA
CASSSPAGGSYEQYF TGTGCCAGCAGTTCCCCGGCGGGGGGATCCTACGAGCAGTACTTC TRBV28 TRBD2 TRBJ2-7 NA
CASSFGDRGETQYF TGCGCCAGCAGCTTCGGGGACAGGGGGGAGACCCAGTACTTC TRBV5-1 TRBD1 TRBJ2-5 NA
CASSLTSGATNEKLFF TGTGCCAGCAGCCTAACATCCGGAGCAACTAATGAAAAACTGTTTTTT TRBV4-2 NA TRBJ1-4 NA
CASRETASGANVLTF TGTGCCAGCAGGGAGACAGCCTCTGGGGCCAACGTCCTGACTTTC TRBV2 NA TRBJ2-6 NA
CASSNAGQAYGYTF TGTGCCAGCAGTAACGCGGGACAGGCCTATGGCTACACCTTC TRBV16 TRBD1 TRBJ1-2 once
CASSPTGGQEKLFF TGTGCCAGCAGTCCGACAGGGGGCCAGGAAAAACTGTTTTTT TRBV27 TRBD1 TRBJ1-4 NA
CASSDLTSALSTDTQYF TGTGCCAGCAGTGACCTGACTAGCGCTCTTAGCACAGATACGCAGTATTTT TRBV25-1 TRBD2 TRBJ2-3 few
CALIPGRDEGNTEAFF TGTGCGCTAATCCCCGGGCGGGACGAGGGGAACACTGAAGCTTTCTTT TRBV19 NA TRBJ1-1 NA
CASSFSMDRGPGEQYF TGTGCCAGCAGCTTTAGTATGGACAGGGGGCCAGGGGAGCAGTACTTC TRBV13 TRBD1 TRBJ2-7 NA
CASSSRTSGSYYWEETQYF TGCGCCAGCAGCTCCAGGACTAGCGGGAGTTACTATTGGGAAGAGACCCAGTACTTC TRBV5-1 TRBD2 TRBJ2-5 NA
CASSPGGDIYNEQFF TGTGCCAGCAGCCCTGGGGGGGACATATACAATGAGCAGTTCTTC TRBV11-2 NA TRBJ2-1 NA